The 7 T cell receptor beta chains reported below all come from one sample, sequenced in a study of T cells after yellow fever vaccination. TCRdb redid the calling of the 5' RACE reads with MiXCR, one entry per CDR3 protein. The data show 150,000 to 200,000 distinct CDR3 sequences, with approximately 11% seen just once and 36% held by the top ten. Sequenced here: CD8+ T cells sorted from PBMCs, sampled 15 days after the yellow fever booster vaccination. The receptors originated from a man between 18 and 29 years old who received the YFV17D yellow fever vaccine.

This clonotype was detected a few times. V and J are TRBV7-8 and TRBJ2-2; 13 bases are shared with TRBD2. The CDR3 extends over 16 amino acids. V lost 4 bases, J lost 8 bases, and 7 bases stayed unmatched. In germline, CDR1 is SGHVS, CDR2 FQNEAQ. The chain's CDR3 is CASSYRTSGGLGELFF. The DNA for the CDR3 is TGTGCCAGCAGCTACCGGACTAGCGGGGGTCTTGGGGAGCTGTTTTTT. Using reference TRBV7-8 and TRBJ2-2 for the parts outside the CDR3, the full variable domain is GAGVSQSPRYKVAKRGQDVALRCDPISGHVSLFWYQQALGQGPEFLTYFQNEAQLDKSGLPSDRFFAERPEGSVSTLKIQRTQQEDSAVYLCASSYRTSGGLGELFFGEGSRLTVL.

In this sample, this clonotype turned up a few times. The chain combines TRBV5-1 with TRBJ2-7, with D unclear. The V gene's germline CDR1 is SGHRS and CDR2 YFSETQ. This CDR3 spans 16 amino acids. V shed 0 bases and J shed 4 bases, with 17 bases lying between them. Here the CDR3 DNA reads TGCGCCAGCAGCTTGGCCGAATATGGCACTCGGTACGAGCAGTACTTC. Protein sequence: CASSLAEYGTRYEQYF.

This clonotype was counted ten times or more. The chain couples TRBV5-6 to TRBJ2-2, with unresolved D. The V end was cut by 4 bases, the J end by 2 bases, with 6 bases between. The V gene's germline CDR1 is SGHDT and CDR2 YYEEEE. The CDR3 consists of 13 residues. The CDR3 coding sequence is TGTGCCAGCAGCCTAACCAACACCGGGGAGCTGTTTTTT. Translating gives CASSLTNTGELFF.

J is TRBJ2-7 and V is TRBV5-1; 7 bases line up with TRBD1. The junction had 10 bases not matched to a gene; V was cut back by 4 bases and J by 3 bases. CDR3 length: 15 residues. Per the germline V gene, CDR1 is SGHRS and CDR2 is YFSETQ. CDR3 DNA: TGCGCCAGCAGCACGAAACCGGGACAGCTCTACGAGCAGTACTTC. This gives the protein CASSTKPGQLYEQYF.

V is TRBV4-3 and J is TRBJ1-3; perhaps TRBD1 as D (6 bases). Trimming removed 1 base at V and 0 bases at J, with 16 bases between. The CDR3 sequence is 18 residues long. Germline CDR1 and CDR2: LGHNA and YSLEER. In nucleotides, the CDR3 is TGCGCCAGCAGCCAAGCCCTTATCGGGGGCTACTCTGGAAACACCATATATTTT. This encodes CASSQALIGGYSGNTIYF.

The chain uses TRBV10-3 and TRBJ2-7; D ambiguous. Germline CDR1 reads ENHRY; CDR2 reads SYGVKD. CDR3 length equals 14 residues. V gave up 4 bases and J gave up 3 bases, with 13 bases separating them. This chain's CDR3 is CAISVAGRVYEQYF. CDR3 nucleotides: TGTGCCATCAGTGTGGCTGGCCGAGTCTACGAGCAGTACTTC.

V gene TRBV6-1 combines with J gene TRBJ1-4; D remains unclear. V was pared by 5 bases and J by 8 bases, with 9 bases between. The CDR3 has 12 residues. The germline CDR1 and CDR2 sequences are MNHNS and SASEGT. CDR3 protein: CASSPGAEKLFF. Written as DNA, the CDR3 is TGTGCCAGCAGTCCCGGCGCCGAAAAACTGTTTTTT.